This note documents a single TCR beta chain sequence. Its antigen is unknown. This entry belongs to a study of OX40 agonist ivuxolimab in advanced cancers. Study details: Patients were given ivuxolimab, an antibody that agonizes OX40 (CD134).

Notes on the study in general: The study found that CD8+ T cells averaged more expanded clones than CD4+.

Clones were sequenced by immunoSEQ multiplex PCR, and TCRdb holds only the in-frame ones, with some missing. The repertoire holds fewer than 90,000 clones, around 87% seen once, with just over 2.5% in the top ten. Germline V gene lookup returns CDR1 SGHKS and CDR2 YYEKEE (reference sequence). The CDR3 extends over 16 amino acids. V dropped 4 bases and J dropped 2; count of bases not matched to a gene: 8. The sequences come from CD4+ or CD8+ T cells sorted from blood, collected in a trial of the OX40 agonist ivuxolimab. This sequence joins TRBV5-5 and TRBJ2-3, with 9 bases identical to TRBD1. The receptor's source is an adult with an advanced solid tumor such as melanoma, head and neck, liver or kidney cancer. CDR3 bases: TGTGCCAGCAGCCGGGGACAGGGTGGGTTCACAGATACGCAGTATTTT. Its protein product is CASSRGQGGFTDTQYF.